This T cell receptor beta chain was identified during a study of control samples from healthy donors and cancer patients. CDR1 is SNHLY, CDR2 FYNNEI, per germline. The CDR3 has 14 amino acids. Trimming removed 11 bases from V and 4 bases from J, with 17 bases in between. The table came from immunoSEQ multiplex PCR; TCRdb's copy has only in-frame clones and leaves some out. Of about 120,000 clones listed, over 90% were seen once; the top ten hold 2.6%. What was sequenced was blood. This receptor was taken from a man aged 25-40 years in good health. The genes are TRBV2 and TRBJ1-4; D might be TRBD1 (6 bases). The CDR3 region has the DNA TGTGCCGGGTGGAGAGGGGGTGGTAATGAAAAACTGTTTTTT. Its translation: CAGWRGGGNEKLFF. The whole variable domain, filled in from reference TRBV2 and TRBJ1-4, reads EPEVTQTPSHQVTQMGQEVILRCVPISNHLYFYWYRQILGQKVEFLVSFYNNEISEKSEIFDDQFSVERPDGSNFTLKIRSTKLEDSAMYFCAGWRGGGNEKLFFGSGTQLSVL.